Listed here are 21 T cell receptor beta chains from one sample, sequenced in a study of cytomegalovirus exposure and HLA in healthy donors. The PCR had 60 Vbeta and 13 Jbeta primers. The repertoire was sequenced with immunoSEQ multiplex PCR; TCRdb's copy has only in-frame clones and lacks some. Of 150,000 to 200,000 clones in the sample, about four fifths were seen once. What was sequenced was PBMCs. Receptors were obtained from a woman between 18 and 30 years old in good health and CMV-seronegative.

The genes are TRBV5-6 and TRBJ2-7; the D gene is possibly TRBD1 (5 bases). Germline assignment: CDR1 SGHDT and CDR2 YYEEEE. CDR3 length: 14 amino acids. Trimming removed 0 bases at V and 2 bases at J, with 9 bases between. This CDR3 is CASSLAQGTYEQYV. The DNA of the CDR3 is TGTGCCAGCAGCTTGGCTCAGGGTACCTACGAGCAGTACGTC.

J is TRBJ2-1 and V is TRBV11-3; 10 bases fit TRBD2. Trimming cost V 4 bases and J 5 bases; bases outside gene matches: 5. Germline CDR1 is SGHNT and CDR2 is YENEEA. The CDR3 loop spans 15 amino acids. The CDR3 coding sequence is TGTGCCAGCAGCTCCCGGACTAGCGGAAACAATGAGCAGTTCTTC. It translates to CASSSRTSGNNEQFF.

The V gene is TRBV6-5, the J gene TRBJ1-1; TRBD1 might be the D (5 bases). The CDR3 is made up of 15 amino acids. The germline V gene has CDR1 MNHEY and CDR2 SVGAGI. V lost 6 bases, J lost 0 bases, and 14 bases lay in between. Here the CDR3 reads CASSPLGDLNTEAFF. CDR3 DNA: TGTGCCAGCAGCCCGCTAGGGGATTTGAACACTGAAGCTTTCTTT.

This clone came up once. V usage is TRBV7-2 and J usage is TRBJ1-2, with a weak D call TRBD1 (5 bases). The CDR3 runs 15 residues. Deletions cut 1 base from V and 3 bases from J, with 12 bases between. CDR1 and CDR2 (germline): SGHTA, FQGNSA. In DNA, the CDR3 is TGTGCCAGCAGCTTAGAGGAGACAGACTACTATGGCTACACCTTC. This gives the protein CASSLEETDYYGYTF.

The rearrangement uses TRBV6-5 and TRBJ2-5, with 14 bases fitting TRBD2. The CDR3 loop spans 16 amino acids. Germline lookup yields CDR1 MNHEY and CDR2 SVGAGI. V lost 0 bases and J lost 4; bases outside the gene matches: 1. Here the CDR3 reads CASSYSGLAGGETQYF. DNA of the CDR3: TGTGCCAGCAGTTACTCAGGACTAGCGGGAGGAGAGACCCAGTACTTC.

Comment on this clone: At one end, the junction sequence differs from germline, possibly due to a read error. The chain is built from TRBV7-7 and TRBJ2-6, with 8 bases matching TRBD1. This CDR3 contains 16 residues. From germline, CDR1 is SSHAT and CDR2 FNYEAQ (reference sequence). The CDR3 DNA reads as TGTGCTAGCAGCCCTCGGACAGGGACTGGGGCCAACGTCCTGACTTTC. Encoded protein: CASSPRTGTGANVLTF.

The rearrangement links TRBV27 to TRBJ2-3; 10 bases are shared with TRBD2. Germline assignment: CDR1 MNHEY and CDR2 SMNVEV (reference sequence). The CDR3 consists of 15 residues. V lost 8 bases, J lost 0 bases, and 5 bases stayed unmatched. CDR3 amino acids: CASGEREGSTDTQYF. The CDR3 DNA is TGTGCCAGCGGTGAGCGGGAGGGGAGCACAGATACGCAGTATTTT.

This clone showed up just a few times. V is TRBV4-3 and J is TRBJ2-7, with 10 nucleotides matching TRBD2. Germline-derived CDR1 and CDR2 are LGHNA and YSLEER. CDR3 length: 18 amino acids. Trimming removed 0 bases from V and 5 bases from J; junction bases left unmatched: 13. In DNA form, the CDR3 reads TGCGCCAGCAGCCAAGATAGGATTAGCGGGAGGTGGGTTGACGAGCAGTACTTC. It encodes CASSQDRISGRWVDEQYF.

CDR3 amino acids: CASSIYRGNGYTF. CDR3 nucleotide sequence: TGCGCCAGCAGCATCTACAGGGGAAATGGCTACACCTTC. This sequence joins TRBV5-1 and TRBJ1-2, with 7 positions matching TRBD1. The V segment lost 4 bases and the J segment 6 bases; nucleotides outside the gene matches: 6. The CDR3 spans 13 residues. Looked up from germline, CDR1 is SGHRS and CDR2 is YFSETQ.

Of note for this clone: A read error may account for a junction end that differs from germline. The CDR3 is CSSSLGTGSYEQYF. CDR3 DNA sequence: TGTTCCAGCAGCTTGGGGACTGGGTCCTACGAGCAGTACTTC. The chain employs TRBV7-9 and TRBJ2-7; a possible D gene is TRBD2 (6 bases). Looked up from germline, CDR1 is SEHNR and CDR2 is FQNEAQ (reference sequence). The CDR3 runs to 14 residues.

V and J are TRBV13 and TRBJ2-1, with 10 bases fitting TRBD2. The CDR3 sequence is 19 residues long. V lost 0 bases and J lost 0; bases outside the gene matches: 8. The germline CDR1 and CDR2 sequences are PRHDT and FYEKMQ (reference sequence). The CDR3: CASSLGTSGPFSSYNEQFF. Written as DNA, the CDR3 is TGTGCCAGCAGCTTAGGGACTAGCGGGCCCTTCAGCTCCTACAATGAGCAGTTCTTC.

The table lists this clone with a few counts. The rearrangement joins TRBV5-4 to TRBJ2-7; 11 positions agree with TRBD2. This CDR3 has 17 residues. Germline CDR1 is SGHNT and CDR2 is YYREEE (reference sequence). Germline trimming cut 0 bases from V and 4 bases from J; bases unmatched to any gene: 9. Here the CDR3 reads CASSLGADTSGRYEQYF. DNA of the CDR3: TGTGCCAGCAGCTTGGGGGCCGATACTAGCGGGAGATACGAGCAGTACTTC.

This chain uses TRBV6-6 with TRBJ1-1; maybe TRBD1 (6 bases). Germline CDR1 reads MNHNY; CDR2 reads SVGAGI (reference sequence). V shed 2 bases and J shed 7 bases, with 20 bases lying between them. The CDR3 has 16 residues. The CDR3 DNA follows: TGTGCCAGCAGTTACGGGGGGGCGCTTCCCTTTCTTGAAGCTTTCTTT. Amino acid sequence: CASSYGGALPFLEAFF.

This chain connects TRBV11-2 to TRBJ2-7; 7 bases match TRBD2. Trimming at V came to 5 bases and at J to 4 bases, leaving 5 bases not matched to a gene. CDR1 is SGHAT, CDR2 FQNNGV, per germline. The CDR3 covers 13 residues. The CDR3 sequence is CASSPGLEYEQYV. The CDR3 DNA follows: TGTGCCAGCAGCCCTGGACTAGAATACGAGCAGTACGTC.

The gene calls are TRBV5-1 and TRBJ2-1; D is perhaps TRBD1 (5 bases). The V end lost 3 bases, the J end lost 5 bases, and 15 bases lay between the germline ends. This CDR3 contains 15 residues. The germline V gene has CDR1 SGHRS and CDR2 YFSETQ. This chain's CDR3 is CASSYQGDLNNEQFF. For the CDR3, the DNA is TGCGCCAGCAGCTACCAGGGCGATCTCAACAATGAGCAGTTCTTC.

This chain joins TRBV2 and TRBJ1-1; D is uncertain. The ends were cut back, 6 bases at V and 1 base at J, with 24 bases in the middle. The CDR3 contains 18 residues. The germline V gene encodes CDR1 SNHLY and CDR2 FYNNEI. CDR3 loop: CASRIFHETAGRNTEAFF. The DNA of the CDR3 is TGTGCCAGCAGGATCTTCCATGAGACGGCGGGGAGGAACACTGAAGCTTTCTTT.

The V and J genes are TRBV9 and TRBJ1-2; the match to TRBD1 covers 7 bases. Germline CDR1 and CDR2: SGDLS and YYNGEE. This CDR3 is 15 amino acids long. The V segment lost 0 bases and the J segment 4 bases; nucleotides outside the gene matches: 6. The CDR3 DNA sequence: TGTGCCAGCAGCGTAGGACAGGGAGGAATCTATGGCTACACCTTC. Its translation: CASSVGQGGIYGYTF. Filled out from reference TRBV9 and TRBJ1-2, the complete variable domain reads DSGVTQTPKHLITATGQRVTLRCSPRSGDLSVYWYQQSLDQGLQFLIQYYNGEERAKGNILERFSAQQFPDLHSELNLSSLELGDSALYFCASSVGQGGIYGYTFGSGTRLTVV.

V usage is TRBV29-1 and J usage is TRBJ2-2; 9 positions match TRBD2. This CDR3 spans 12 amino acids. Germline V gene sequence: CDR1 SQVTM, CDR2 ANQGSEA. V lost 8 bases and J lost 3; bases outside the gene matches: 1. The CDR3 protein is CSSSGDTGELFF. CDR3 nucleotide sequence: TGCAGCTCTAGCGGGGACACCGGGGAGCTGTTTTTT.

The chain is built from TRBV9 and TRBJ2-1; 9 positions match TRBD2. J was trimmed by 7 bases and V by 4 bases; bases with no gene match: 15. Germline lookup yields CDR1 SGDLS and CDR2 YYNGEE. The CDR3 runs to 17 residues. CDR3: CASSSPGLAVLRNEQFF. CDR3 bases: TGTGCCAGCAGCTCACCGGGACTAGCAGTTCTAAGAAATGAGCAGTTCTTC.

DNA of the CDR3: TGTGCCAGCAGTTTAGAAGGGGACTACGAGCAGTACTTC. As protein: CASSLEGDYEQYF. This chain connects TRBV27 to TRBJ2-5, with D perhaps matching TRBD1 (5 bases). TRBJ2-7 matches the DNA end more closely, so the J call is doubtful. This CDR3 is 13 amino acids long. CDR1 is MNHEY, CDR2 SMNVEV, per germline (reference sequence).

V is TRBV30 and J is TRBJ2-5; TRBD2 aligns across 9 bases. The CDR3 consists of 15 residues. Losses at the gene ends were 1 base for V and 3 bases for J; bases not matched to a gene: 6. Germline values: CDR1 GTSNPN, CDR2 SVGIG (reference sequence). CDR3 region: CAWSAGLAYEETQYF. The CDR3 DNA follows: TGTGCCTGGAGTGCCGGACTAGCGTACGAAGAGACCCAGTACTTC.